The next 18 T cell receptor beta chains were all read from a single sample in a study of T cells in Graves' hyperthyroidism and ophthalmopathy. Amplification of TCR beta CDR3 regions used RNA as the template. HTBI primers were used for first-round RT-PCR of the TCR CDR3. TCRdb re-called the multiplex PCR reads with MiXCR, one entry per CDR3 protein. The sample carries about 260,000 distinct CDR3 sequences, less than 30% recorded once. Material for sequencing was blood. These receptors all come from a man between 35 and 55 years old with Graves' hyperthyroidism that later progressed to Graves' ophthalmopathy.

This clonotype was found many times. The genes are TRBV10-3 and TRBJ1-2; D gene ambiguous. The germline gives CDR1 ENHRY, CDR2 SYGVKD. The V end was cut by 2 bases, the J end by 8 bases, with 18 bases between. The CDR3 consists of 15 residues. CDR3 sequence reads: CAISEGLSGTEGYTF. CDR3 in DNA: TGTGCCATCAGTGAGGGCCTGTCTGGTACGGAGGGCTACACCTTC.

This clonotype is a singleton in its sample. The chain employs TRBV30 and TRBJ2-2, with D possibly being TRBD2 (6 bases). CDR3 size: 15 residues. The germline V gene encodes CDR1 GTSNPN and CDR2 SVGIG (reference sequence). V shed 5 bases and J shed 0 bases, with 13 bases lying between them. The CDR3 DNA follows: TGTGCCTGGGGTGGCGGGACGACGAACACCGGGGAGCTGTTTTTT. Translation gives CAWGGGTTNTGELFF.

Ten or more counts support this clonotype. The chain links TRBV20-1 to TRBJ2-5; D unresolved. The CDR3 is 13 residues long. Per germline, CDR1 DFQATT and CDR2 SNEGSKA (reference sequence). V lost 6 bases, J lost 5 bases, and 16 bases lay in between. CDR3 protein: CSAPPRATETQYF. The CDR3 DNA reads as TGCAGTGCCCCCCCAAGGGCTACCGAGACCCAGTACTTC.

Many counts were recorded for this clonotype. The chain couples TRBV7-3 to TRBJ2-7, with D uncertain. This CDR3 comprises 15 residues. The V end was cut by 2 bases, the J end by 2 bases, with 13 bases between. CDR1 is SGHTA, CDR2 FQGTGA, per germline. The CDR3 spells CASSLGPAPTYEQYF. CDR3 DNA: TGTGCCAGCAGCTTAGGGCCAGCGCCTACCTACGAGCAGTACTTC. Complete variable domain (other parts from reference TRBV7-3 and TRBJ2-7): GAGVSQTPSNKVTEKGKYVELRCDPISGHTALYWYRQSLGQGPEFLIYFQGTGAADDSGLPNDRFFAVRPEGSVSTLKIQRTERGDSAVYLCASSLGPAPTYEQYFGPGTRLTVT.

This clonotype appeared many times. This chain joins TRBV19 and TRBJ2-5; 9 nucleotides match TRBD1. V shed 9 bases and J 4 bases; nucleotides not matched to a gene: 9. The CDR3 is 14 residues long. CDR1 and CDR2 (germline): LNHDA, SQIVND (reference sequence). The CDR3 nucleotides are TGTGCCAGCGCCAAGGGACAGGGCGTAGAGACCCAGTACTTC. Translation gives CASAKGQGVETQYF.

This clonotype occurred many times. V gene TRBV4-2 combines with J gene TRBJ2-4, with D maybe TRBD1 (5 bases). Trimming removed 4 bases at V and 4 bases at J, with 14 bases between. The CDR3 loop spans 15 amino acids. CDR1 is LGHNA, CDR2 YNFKEQ, per germline. This chain's CDR3 is CASSPTVIFKNIQYF. The CDR3 DNA sequence: TGTGCCAGCAGCCCGACAGTGATTTTTAAAAACATTCAGTACTTC.

This clonotype came up many times. V gene TRBV28 combines with J gene TRBJ2-4, with 11 bases matching TRBD2. This CDR3 is 15 amino acids long. CDR1 is MDHEN and CDR2 is SYDVKM in the germline V gene. The V gene end was trimmed by 2 bases and the J gene end by 8 bases; junction bases not matched to a gene: 5. The CDR3 loop is CASSLGASGRYIQYF. The CDR3 nucleotides read TGTGCCAGCAGTTTAGGGGCTAGCGGGAGGTACATTCAGTACTTC.

This clonotype was counted many times. The J gene is TRBJ1-1, the V gene TRBV10-3; weak D call: TRBD1 (6 bases). The length of the CDR3 is 13 residues. V was shortened by 3 bases and J by 5 bases, with 10 bases between the two germline ends. Germline V gene sequence: CDR1 ENHRY, CDR2 SYGVKD. CDR3 sequence: CAISDRGWTEAFF. CDR3 DNA: TGTGCCATCAGTGACAGGGGTTGGACTGAAGCTTTCTTT.

The V call is TRBV6-1, the J call TRBJ1-1; the match to TRBD1 covers 7 bases. CDR1 and CDR2 from the germline V gene are MNHNS and SASEGT. This CDR3 spans 13 amino acids. V shed 6 bases and J 4 bases; nucleotides not matched to a gene: 5. The chain's CDR3 is CASRTGTVTEAFF. CDR3 sequence (DNA): TGTGCCAGCAGAACCGGGACAGTCACTGAAGCTTTCTTT.

There are many counts of this clonotype. The chain recombines TRBV2 with TRBJ1-2, with TRBD1 identical over 11 bases. V lost 8 bases and J lost 7; bases outside the gene matches: 6. The CDR3 is made up of 13 amino acids. Germline V gives CDR1 SNHLY, CDR2 FYNNEI. The CDR3 region is CASYGQGAVGYTF. The DNA for the CDR3 is TGTGCCAGCTATGGACAGGGGGCGGTTGGCTACACCTTC.

This chain uses TRBV12-5 with TRBJ1-1; no clear D gene. Germline lookup yields CDR1 LGHNT and CDR2 FRNRAP. The V end lost 0 bases, the J end lost 1 base, and 9 bases lay between the germline ends. CDR3 size: 15 residues. CDR3: CASGLVVLGNTEAFF. The DNA for the CDR3 is TGTGCTAGTGGTTTGGTAGTATTGGGGAACACTGAAGCTTTCTTT.

This clonotype was observed at least ten times. Being one base from a much bigger clone, this may be a read error. The chain recombines TRBV29-1 with TRBJ1-2, with D tentatively TRBD1 (5 bases). This CDR3 is built from 15 residues. V lost 7 bases and J lost 4, with 22 bases in between. Germline assignment: CDR1 SQVTM and CDR2 ANQGSEA. CDR3 in amino acids: CSATFRPGRGYGYTF. The CDR3, as DNA: TGCAGCGCAACCTTCCGACCCGGAAGGGGCTATGGCTACACCTTC.

This clonotype appeared many times. The V gene is TRBV20-1, the J gene TRBJ1-2; 11 positions match TRBD1. V lost 3 bases, J lost 4 bases, and 7 bases stayed unmatched. Germline V gene sequence: CDR1 DFQATT, CDR2 SNEGSKA (reference sequence). The CDR3 has 15 amino acids. CDR3 residues: CSARAGTGGSYGYTF. In nucleotides, the CDR3 is TGCAGTGCTAGGGCGGGGACAGGGGGATCCTATGGCTACACCTTC.

In this sample, this clonotype turned up many times. The J gene is TRBJ2-6, the V gene TRBV18, with D hard to call. The V and J ends lost 3 bases and 3 bases respectively, with 12 bases between them. The CDR3 covers 16 residues. CDR1 KGHSH and CDR2 LQKENI come from the germline V gene. The CDR3 loop reads CASSPLNRGGANVLTF. Written as DNA, the CDR3 is TGTGCCAGCTCACCGCTCAACCGAGGTGGGGCCAACGTCCTGACTTTC.

The sample holds many counts of this clonotype. One end of the junction varies from germline; a read error may be responsible. J is TRBJ2-7 and V is TRBV7-2; a weak D match, TRBD2 (5 bases). The germline CDR1 and CDR2 sequences are SGHTA and FQGNSA. The CDR3 runs to 13 residues. In DNA, the CDR3 is TGTGCCAGCAGTAATACGAGAGGGCCTTTCGGGAACTTC. Amino acid sequence: CASSNTRGPFGNF.

This clonotype has only a few counts. This chain uses TRBV27 with TRBJ1-3; the D gene is possibly TRBD1 (5 bases). This CDR3 region has 15 residues. In germline, CDR1 is MNHEY, CDR2 SMNVEV (reference sequence). V was clipped by 8 bases and J by 2 bases, with 16 bases between them. The CDR3 reads CASAKTGPPGNTIYF. Written as DNA, the CDR3 is TGTGCCAGCGCAAAAACGGGGCCCCCTGGAAACACCATATATTTT.

Many counts were recorded for this clonotype. The V and J genes are TRBV19 and TRBJ1-1; unclear D gene. Germline CDR1 and CDR2: LNHDA and SQIVND (reference sequence). CDR3 length: 11 residues. Trimming removed 7 bases from V and 8 bases from J, with 11 bases in between. CDR3 in DNA: TGTGCCAGTACTCGGGCAGAAGAAGCTTTCTTT. Its protein is CASTRAEEAFF.

This clonotype was seen many times. The rearrangement links TRBV7-6 to TRBJ2-5; no clear D. V lost 5 bases to trimming and J lost 5 bases, with 9 bases between them. This CDR3 has 12 residues. The germline V gene encodes CDR1 SGHVS and CDR2 FNYEAQ. The CDR3 DNA follows: TGTGCCAGCAGCAACTTGGTGGAGACCCAGTACTTC. It codes for CASSNLVETQYF.